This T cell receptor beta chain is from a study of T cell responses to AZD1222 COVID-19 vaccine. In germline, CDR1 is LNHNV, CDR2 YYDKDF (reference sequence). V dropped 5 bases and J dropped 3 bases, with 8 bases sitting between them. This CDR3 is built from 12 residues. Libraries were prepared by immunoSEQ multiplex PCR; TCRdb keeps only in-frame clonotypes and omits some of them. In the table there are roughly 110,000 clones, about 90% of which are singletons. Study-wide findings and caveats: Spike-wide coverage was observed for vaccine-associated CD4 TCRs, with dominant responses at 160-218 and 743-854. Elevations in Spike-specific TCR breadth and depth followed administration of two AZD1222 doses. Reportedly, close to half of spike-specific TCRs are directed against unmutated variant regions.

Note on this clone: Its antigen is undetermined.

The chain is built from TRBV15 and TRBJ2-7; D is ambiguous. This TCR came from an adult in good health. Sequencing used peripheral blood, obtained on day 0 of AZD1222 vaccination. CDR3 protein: CATSRSYYEQYF. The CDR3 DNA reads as TGTGCCACCAGCCGGTCTTACTACGAGCAGTACTTC.